These T cell receptor beta chains were read from a single sample in a study of CD8 T cells in Susac syndrome. TCRdb reanalysed the immunoSEQ multiplex PCR reads using MiXCR and keeps one entry per CDR3 protein. The sample yields around 120,000 distinct CDR3 sequences, 85% to 95% seen once. Source material: CD4+ T cells from PBMCs. These receptors were taken from a human donor with multiple sclerosis. The CDR3 runs from the conserved cysteine through the conserved F or W. A D gene is named only where the DNA matches it firmly. Size is stated for part of the rows, as once, few or many counts, or as a class when the clone is expanded.

.,TRBV29-1,TRBJ1-2,TRBD1,CSVEGTGNGYTF,TGCAGCGTTGAGGGGACAGGGAATGGCTACACCTTC
.,TRBV5-4,TRBJ2-5,.,CASSPPWGETQYF,TGTGCCAGCAGCCCCCCGTGGGGAGAGACCCAGTACTTC
.,TRBV20-1,TRBJ1-6,TRBD1,CSARPGGQVNSPLHF,TGCAGTGCTCGCCCTGGGGGACAGGTCAATTCACCCCTCCACTTT
.,TRBV30,TRBJ2-6,.,CAWSPDIDPSGANVLTF,TGTGCCTGGTCTCCGGACATCGATCCCTCTGGGGCCAACGTCCTGACTTTC
.,TRBV7-9,TRBJ2-2,.,CASSFGAANTGELFF,TGTGCCAGCAGCTTCGGTGCGGCTAACACCGGGGAGCTGTTTTTT
.,TRBV28,TRBJ2-7,.,CASSFGPGHSYF,TGTGCCAGCAGTTTTGGGCCGGGACACTCGTACTTC
few,TRBV29-1,TRBJ2-3,TRBD2,CSVGPLAGPTDTQYF,TGCAGCGTTGGACCCCTAGCGGGACCCACAGATACGCAGTATTTT
.,TRBV29-1,TRBJ2-3,.,CSVERNSGTDTQYF,TGCAGCGTTGAGCGTAATAGCGGCACAGATACGCAGTATTTT
.,TRBV29-1,TRBJ2-3,.,CSVDKGGQSTDTQYF,TGCAGCGTTGATAAGGGAGGACAAAGCACAGATACGCAGTATTTT
.,TRBV30,TRBJ1-1,.,CASRDKQGFSNTEAFF,TGTGCCTCAAGGGATAAACAGGGCTTTTCTAACACTGAAGCTTTCTTT
once,TRBV27,TRBJ1-1,.,CASSHRTGMTWNTEAFF,TGTGCCAGCAGTCACCGGACGGGAATGACTTGGAACACTGAAGCTTTCTTT
.,TRBV20-1,TRBJ2-2,.,CSVSNGGSPRTGELFF,TGCAGTGTTTCTAATGGAGGGAGCCCTCGGACCGGGGAGCTGTTTTTT
.,TRBV6-5,TRBJ2-2,.,CASSYTIGGPNTGELFF,TGTGCCAGCAGCTATACCATTGGGGGCCCGAACACCGGGGAGCTGTTTTTT
.,TRBV30,TRBJ1-1,TRBD1,CAWRGTVNTEAFF,TGTGCCTGGAGGGGGACAGTGAACACTGAAGCTTTCTTT
.,TRBV29-1,TRBJ2-1,.,CSAEVGNEQFF,TGCAGCGCCGAGGTGGGGAATGAGCAGTTCTTC